Following are 8 T cell receptor beta chains from one sample sequenced in a study of cytomegalovirus exposure and HLA in healthy donors. Generated by immunoSEQ multiplex PCR, the TCRdb table keeps only in-frame clones and is missing some. In the table there are more than 250,000 clones, about 85% of which are singletons. Sequencing input: PBMCs. The origin of the receptors is a woman aged 25 to 45 in good health and CMV-seropositive.

The DNA of the CDR3 is TGTGCCAGCAGCCAAGAGGAACTAGCGACATACGAGCAGTACTTC. Translation: CASSQEELATYEQYF. The rearrangement joins TRBV4-2 to TRBJ2-7; 7 bases fit TRBD2. The CDR3 is made up of 15 amino acids. V lost 0 bases to trimming and J lost 4 bases; unmatched junction nucleotides: 6. The germline gives CDR1 LGHNA, CDR2 YNFKEQ.

V usage is TRBV28 and J usage is TRBJ2-7; 8 positions match TRBD2. CDR1 and CDR2 (germline): MDHEN, SYDVKM. The CDR3 runs to 14 residues. With V trimmed by 11 bases and J by 0 bases, 9 bases remained unmatched. CDR3 region: CALAGTSNSYEQYF. DNA for the CDR3: TGTGCCCTGGCCGGGACTAGTAACTCCTACGAGCAGTACTTC.

This chain joins TRBV6-1 and TRBJ2-7, with 12 bases fitting TRBD2. The CDR3 consists of 15 residues. J was trimmed by 2 bases and V by 6 bases; bases with no gene match: 5. Germline V lookup: CDR1 MNHNS, CDR2 SASEGT. The chain's CDR3 is CASSRTSGEPYEQYF. CDR3 nucleotides: TGTGCCAGCAGCCGGACTAGCGGGGAACCCTACGAGCAGTACTTC.

The J gene is TRBJ2-1, the V gene TRBV9, with a tentative D call TRBD2 (5 bases). Germline V lookup: CDR1 SGDLS, CDR2 YYNGEE. V lost 0 bases and J lost 1, with 20 bases in between. The CDR3 spans 19 residues. For the CDR3, the DNA is TGTGCCAGCAGCGTAGATGAGGGCCGAGCTGGAACATCCTACAATGAGCAGTTCTTC. Its protein product is CASSVDEGRAGTSYNEQFF.

V is TRBV5-1 and J is TRBJ2-5, with D hard to call. The ends were cut back, 4 bases at V and 5 bases at J, with 15 bases in the middle. Per the germline V gene, CDR1 is SGHRS and CDR2 is YFSETQ. This CDR3 comprises 14 residues. The CDR3 reads CASSLSSSRETQYF. CDR3 DNA: TGCGCCAGCAGCCTCAGCTCCAGCAGGGAGACCCAGTACTTC.

V usage is TRBV11-2 and J usage is TRBJ2-5; D gene ambiguous. V was pared by 2 bases and J by 1 base, with 8 bases between. The CDR3 contains 14 residues. Germline lookup yields CDR1 SGHAT and CDR2 FQNNGV. CDR3 region: CASSLSRSQETQYF. CDR3 in DNA: TGTGCCAGCAGCTTATCAAGGAGCCAAGAGACCCAGTACTTC. Full variable domain (outside the CDR3, taken from reference TRBV11-2 and TRBJ2-5): EAGVAQSPRYKIIEKRQSVAFWCNPISGHATLYWYQQILGQGPKLLIQFQNNGVVDDSQLPKDRFSAERLKGVDSTLKIQPAKLEDSAVYLCASSLSRSQETQYFGPGTRLLVL.

The chain has TRBV30 and TRBJ1-6; 9 bases fit TRBD1. V lost 0 bases, J lost 7 bases, and 4 bases stayed unmatched. CDR3 length: 15 residues. Germline CDR1 GTSNPN, CDR2 SVGIG (reference sequence). DNA for the CDR3: TGTGCCTGGAGTGTAAGTGACAGGGGGAATTCACCCCTCCACTTT. The encoded protein is CAWSVSDRGNSPLHF.

V is TRBV5-6 and J is TRBJ1-4, with D hard to call. CDR3 size: 15 residues. Trimming stripped 5 bases from V and 8 bases from J, with 19 bases between. The germline V gene encodes CDR1 SGHDT and CDR2 YYEEEE. CDR3 protein: CASRTRGEVREKLFF. The CDR3 coding sequence is TGTGCCAGCAGAACTCGTGGTGAGGTTAGGGAAAAACTGTTTTTT.